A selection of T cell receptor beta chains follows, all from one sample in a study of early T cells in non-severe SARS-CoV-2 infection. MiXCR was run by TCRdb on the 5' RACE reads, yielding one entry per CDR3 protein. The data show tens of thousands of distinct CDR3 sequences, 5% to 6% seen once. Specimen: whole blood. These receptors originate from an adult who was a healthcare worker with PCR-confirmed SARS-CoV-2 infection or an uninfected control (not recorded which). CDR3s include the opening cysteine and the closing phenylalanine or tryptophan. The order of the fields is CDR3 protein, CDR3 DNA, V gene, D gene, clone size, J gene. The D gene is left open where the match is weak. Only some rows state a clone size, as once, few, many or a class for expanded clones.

CASSSESRGSDTQYF,TGTGCCAGCAGCTCCGAATCGCGGGGGTCAGATACGCAGTATTTT,TRBV5-6,TRBD2,-,TRBJ2-3
CAPGENIMKFGETQYF,TGCGCCCCCGGAGAAAACATCATGAAGTTCGGAGAGACCCAGTACTTC,TRBV23-1,-,many,TRBJ2-5
CASPSRTGEAQETQYF,TGTGCCAGCCCCTCTAGGACAGGGGAGGCACAAGAGACCCAGTACTTC,TRBV18,TRBD1,many,TRBJ2-5
CASSGTGTANTEAFF,TGCGCCAGCAGCGGAACAGGGACTGCGAACACTGAAGCTTTCTTT,TRBV5-1,-,many,TRBJ1-1
CASSYEGQGKNIQYF,TGTGCCAGCAGTTACGAGGGACAGGGAAAAAACATTCAGTACTTC,TRBV6-2/TRBV6-3,TRBD1,many,TRBJ2-4
CASSGGTARTDTQYF,TGTGCCAGCAGTGGGGGGACCGCACGCACAGATACGCAGTATTTT,TRBV6-5,-,few,TRBJ2-3
CASSPDASTDTQYF,TGTGCCAGCAGCCCAGATGCTAGCACAGATACGCAGTATTTT,TRBV7-3,-,-,TRBJ2-3
CASSLPQDSEQFF,TGTGCCAGCAGCTTGCCCCAAGACAGCGAGCAGTTCTTC,TRBV7-2,-,few,TRBJ2-1
CASSADRNTGELFF,TGTGCCAGCAGCGCCGACAGGAACACCGGGGAGCTGTTTTTT,TRBV11-2,-,-,TRBJ2-2
CASSLGLALNEQFF,TGTGCCAGCAGTTTAGGTCTAGCGCTTAATGAGCAGTTCTTC,TRBV28,-,-,TRBJ2-1
CSARLGGKGADNTEAFF,TGCAGTGCTAGACTAGGCGGGAAGGGGGCGGATAACACTGAAGCTTTCTTT,TRBV20-1,TRBD1,many,TRBJ1-1
CSVPGQVEAFF,TGCAGCGTCCCGGGACAGGTTGAAGCTTTCTTT,TRBV29-1,TRBD1,-,TRBJ1-1
CASSPPGFF,TGTGCCAGCAGTCCCCCCGGGTTCTTC,TRBV6-1,-,-,TRBJ2-1
CASSLAVPADGYTF,TGTGCCAGCAGCTTAGCAGTGCCCGCGGATGGCTACACCTTC,TRBV7-9,-,-,TRBJ1-2
CASSLAGQSEQYF,TGCGCCAGCAGCTTGGCCGGCCAGTCCGAGCAGTACTTC,TRBV5-1,-,many,TRBJ2-7
CASSFRGDSGANVLTF,TGTGCCAGCAGTTTCCGGGGGGATTCTGGGGCCAACGTCCTGACTTTC,TRBV28,TRBD2,few,TRBJ2-6
CASRYTGTGNPDTQYF,TGCGCCAGCAGATATACCGGGACAGGGAATCCAGATACGCAGTATTTT,TRBV5-1,TRBD1,few,TRBJ2-3
CASSLNIQPQHF,TGTGCCAGCAGTTTAAACATTCAGCCCCAGCATTTT,TRBV12-3/TRBV12-4,-,many,TRBJ1-5
CASSLVTTDTQYF,TGCGCCAGCAGCTTGGTGACTACTGATACGCAGTATTTT,TRBV5-1,-,few,TRBJ2-3
CASSQVRQGYYEQYF,TGCGCCAGCAGCCAAGTTAGGCAGGGGTACTACGAGCAGTACTTC,TRBV4-3,-,few,TRBJ2-7
CASSRVQDYGYTF,TGTGCCAGCAGCCGAGTACAGGACTATGGCTACACCTTC,TRBV5-4,-,many,TRBJ1-2
CSARGGGAAIKTQYF,TGCAGTGCTAGAGGTGGGGGGGCCGCAATAAAGACCCAGTACTTC,TRBV20-1,-,many,TRBJ2-5
CASSEGQGLSGANVLTF,TGTGCCAGCAGTGAGGGACAGGGCCTGTCTGGGGCCAACGTCCTGACTTTC,TRBV25-1,TRBD1,many,TRBJ2-6
CASSQLGTGYEKLFF,TGCGCCAGCAGCCAGTTAGGGACAGGGTATGAAAAACTGTTTTTT,TRBV4-1,TRBD1,few,TRBJ1-4
CASSLRTGPDDEQYF,TGTGCCAGCTCACTAAGGACGGGACCGGACGACGAGCAGTACTTC,TRBV18,-,-,TRBJ2-7
CASSPGGGDGETQYF,TGTGCCAGCAGTCCAGGAGGGGGGGACGGAGAGACCCAGTACTTC,TRBV7-3,-,-,TRBJ2-5
CATGGGTQYF,TGTGCCACTGGCGGGGGGACCCAGTACTTC,TRBV25-1,TRBD2,few,TRBJ2-5
CASTPTSSNTGELFF,TGTGCCAGCACCCCGACCTCTTCGAACACCGGGGAGCTGTTTTTT,TRBV12-3/TRBV12-4,-,many,TRBJ2-2
CASSSLTGYPYNEQFF,TGTGCCAGCAGTTCCCTGACAGGGTACCCCTACAATGAGCAGTTCTTC,TRBV12-3/TRBV12-4,TRBD1,-,TRBJ2-1
CASSDPSSGIYNEQFF,TGTGCCAGCAGTGACCCTTCTAGCGGTATATACAATGAGCAGTTCTTC,TRBV28,TRBD2,few,TRBJ2-1
CSARTGENSPLHF,TGCAGTGCTAGGACAGGGGAAAATTCACCCCTCCACTTT,TRBV20-1,TRBD1,-,TRBJ1-6
CSARDHYNEQFF,TGCAGTGCTAGAGACCACTACAATGAGCAGTTCTTC,TRBV20-1,-,few,TRBJ2-1
CASSRETDTQYF,TGTGCCAGCAGTCGGGAGACAGATACGCAGTATTTT,TRBV28,-,few,TRBJ2-3
CASSLAGKPQHF,TGTGCCAGCAGCTTAGCTGGGAAGCCCCAGCATTTT,TRBV11-2,-,-,TRBJ1-5
CASSQDLGLNSPLHF,TGTGCCAGCAGCCAAGATCTAGGGTTGAATTCACCCCTCCACTTT,TRBV4-2,-,many,TRBJ1-6
CASSPSSTDTQYF,TGTGCCAGCTCCCCTTCTAGCACAGATACGCAGTATTTT,TRBV18,-,many,TRBJ2-3
CASSHPFGSSGETQYF,TGTGCCAGCAGCCACCCTTTCGGATCCAGCGGGGAGACCCAGTACTTC,TRBV3-1,-,few,TRBJ2-5
CASSIRQGAVTGELFF,TGTGCCAGTAGTATCCGACAGGGGGCTGTCACCGGGGAGCTGTTTTTT,TRBV19,TRBD1,many,TRBJ2-2
CASSQGLAGALSNEQFF,TGTGCCAGCAGCCAAGGACTAGCGGGGGCCTTGAGCAATGAGCAGTTCTTC,TRBV9,TRBD2,many,TRBJ2-1
CASSSTRARYEQFF,TGTGCCAGCAGCTCTACTCGGGCCAGGTATGAGCAGTTCTTC,TRBV7-6,-,many,TRBJ2-1
CASSFNGGQGGTGELFF,TGTGCCAGCAGCTTTAATGGGGGACAGGGAGGAACCGGGGAGCTGTTTTTT,TRBV5-4,TRBD1,many,TRBJ2-2
CSVLGAGVTGELFF,TGCAGCGTCCTCGGGGCTGGGGTCACCGGGGAGCTGTTTTTT,TRBV29-1,-,many,TRBJ2-2